The clone carrying this T cell receptor beta chain was seen more than once but under ten times. Its cognate antigen is unknown. CDR3 size: 15 residues. V was cut by 6 bases and J by 0 bases, with 12 bases left in between. These data come from a study of CD8 T cells in ankylosing spondylitis. Whole-study findings and limits: A TCR beta motif of roughly eight highly homologous variants appeared characteristic of ankylosing spondylitis blood.

TCRdb analysed the 5' RACE reads with MiXCR anew, one entry per CDR3 protein. Of about 400,000 distinct CDR3 sequences detected, 20% appear once; the ten largest clones hold around 13%. The gene calls are TRBV12-3 or TRBV12-4 and TRBJ2-1; perhaps D is TRBD1 or TRBD2 (7 bases each). The sequence was collected from a male donor with ankylosing spondylitis or in good health (not recorded which). The sequenced material came from blood, either unsorted or a sorted T cell fraction (not recorded which). The CDR3 region has the DNA TGTGCCAGCAGGGGGGGGGACAGCTCCTACAATGAGCAGTTCTTC. Translation: CASRGGDSSYNEQFF.